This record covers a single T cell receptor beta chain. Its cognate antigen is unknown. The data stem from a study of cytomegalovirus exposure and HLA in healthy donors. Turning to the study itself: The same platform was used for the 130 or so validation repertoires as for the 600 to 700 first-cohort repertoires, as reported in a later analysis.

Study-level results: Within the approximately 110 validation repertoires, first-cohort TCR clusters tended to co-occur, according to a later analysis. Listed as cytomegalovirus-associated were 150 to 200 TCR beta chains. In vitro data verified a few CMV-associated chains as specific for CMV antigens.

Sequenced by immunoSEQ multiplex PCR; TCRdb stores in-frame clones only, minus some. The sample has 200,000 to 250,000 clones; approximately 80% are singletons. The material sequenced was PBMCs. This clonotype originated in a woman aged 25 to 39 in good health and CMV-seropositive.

This chain's CDR3 is CAWSRGKAYNEQFF. The CDR3 DNA sequence: TGTGCCTGGAGTCGTGGGAAAGCCTACAATGAGCAGTTCTTC. The rearrangement joins TRBV30 to TRBJ2-1; D unresolved. Germline-derived CDR1 and CDR2 are GTSNPN and SVGIG (reference sequence). V was shortened by 2 bases and J by 2 bases, with 10 bases between the two germline ends. This CDR3 has 14 amino acids.